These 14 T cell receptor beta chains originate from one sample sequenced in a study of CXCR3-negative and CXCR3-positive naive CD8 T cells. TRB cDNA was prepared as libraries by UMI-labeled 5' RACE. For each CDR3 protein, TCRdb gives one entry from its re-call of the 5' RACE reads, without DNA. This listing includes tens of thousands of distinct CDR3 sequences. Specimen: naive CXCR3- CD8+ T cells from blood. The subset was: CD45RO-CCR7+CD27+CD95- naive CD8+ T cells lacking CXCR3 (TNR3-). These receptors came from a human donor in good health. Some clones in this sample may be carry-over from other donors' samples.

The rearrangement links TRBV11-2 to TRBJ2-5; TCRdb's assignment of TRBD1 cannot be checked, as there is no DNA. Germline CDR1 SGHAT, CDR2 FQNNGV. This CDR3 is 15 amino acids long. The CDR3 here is CASSSSTGAGETQYF.

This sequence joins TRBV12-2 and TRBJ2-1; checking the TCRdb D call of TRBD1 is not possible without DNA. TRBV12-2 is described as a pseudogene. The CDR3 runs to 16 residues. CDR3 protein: CASRCPMRASYNEQFF.

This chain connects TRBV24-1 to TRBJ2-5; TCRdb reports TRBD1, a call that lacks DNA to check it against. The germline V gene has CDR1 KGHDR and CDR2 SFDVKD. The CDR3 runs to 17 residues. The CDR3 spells CATSDRTLTDSLETQYF.

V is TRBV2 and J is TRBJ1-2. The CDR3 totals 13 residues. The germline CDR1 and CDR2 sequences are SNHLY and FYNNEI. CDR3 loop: CASSEAQIYGYTF.

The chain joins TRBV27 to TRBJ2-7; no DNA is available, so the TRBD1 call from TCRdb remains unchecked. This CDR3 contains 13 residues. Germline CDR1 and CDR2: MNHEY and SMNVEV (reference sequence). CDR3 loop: CASRPPGEGGQYF.

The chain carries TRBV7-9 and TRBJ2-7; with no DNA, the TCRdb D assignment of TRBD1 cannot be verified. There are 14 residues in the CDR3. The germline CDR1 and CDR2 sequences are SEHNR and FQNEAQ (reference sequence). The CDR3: CASSLGNRGYEQYF.

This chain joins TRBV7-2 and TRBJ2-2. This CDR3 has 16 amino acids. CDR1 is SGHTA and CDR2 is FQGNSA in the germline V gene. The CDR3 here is CASSLGPNANTGELFF.

The CDR3 loop reads CSARDRLARVTQYF. The V call is TRBV20-1, the J call TRBJ2-5; TCRdb designates TRBD2, a call that cannot be tested without DNA. This CDR3 contains 14 residues. Germline V lookup: CDR1 DFQATT, CDR2 SNEGSKA (reference sequence).

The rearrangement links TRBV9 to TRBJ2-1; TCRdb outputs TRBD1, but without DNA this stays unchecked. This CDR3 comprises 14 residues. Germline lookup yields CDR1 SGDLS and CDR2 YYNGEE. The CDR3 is CARDRWEYFDEQFF.

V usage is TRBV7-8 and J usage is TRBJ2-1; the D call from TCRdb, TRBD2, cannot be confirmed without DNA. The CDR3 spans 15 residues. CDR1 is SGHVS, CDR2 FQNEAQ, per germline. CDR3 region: CASSPDPVNDNEQFF.

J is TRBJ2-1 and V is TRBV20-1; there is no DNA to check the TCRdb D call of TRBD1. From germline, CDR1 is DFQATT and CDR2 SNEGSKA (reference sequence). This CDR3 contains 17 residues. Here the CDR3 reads CSARWISRDRGEDEQFF.

The CDR3 spells CASSPLGQGASIKAYEQYF. This chain connects TRBV7-8 to TRBJ2-7; there is no DNA to check the TCRdb D call of TRBD1. The CDR3 has 19 amino acids. In germline, CDR1 is SGHVS, CDR2 FQNEAQ. Looking up the rest from reference TRBV7-8 and TRBJ2-7 gives the full variable domain: GAGVSQSPRYKVAKRGQDVALRCDPISGHVSLFWYQQALGQGPEFLTYFQNEAQLDKSGLPSDRFFAERPEGSVSTLKIQRTQQEDSAVYLCASSPLGQGASIKAYEQYFGPGTRLTVT.

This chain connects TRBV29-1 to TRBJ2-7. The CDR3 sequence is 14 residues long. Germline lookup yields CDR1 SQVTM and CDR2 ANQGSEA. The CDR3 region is CSVLRTESSYEQYF.

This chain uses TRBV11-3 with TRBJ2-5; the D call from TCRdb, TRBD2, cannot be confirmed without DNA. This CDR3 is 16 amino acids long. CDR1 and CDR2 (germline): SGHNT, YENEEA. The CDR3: CASSLLAGVGGETQYF.